Each of the 32 T cell receptor beta chains below was sequenced from the same sample in a study of OX40 agonist ivuxolimab in advanced cancers. Repertoires were generated with immunoSEQ multiplex PCR, while TCRdb's copy carries only in-frame clones and drops some. The sample includes 75,000 to 90,000 clones, around 92% seen only once; the top ten take 8% to 10%. The sample in question was CD4+ or CD8+ T cells sorted from blood, obtained in a trial of the OX40 agonist ivuxolimab. These receptors originate from an adult with an advanced solid tumor such as melanoma, head and neck, liver or kidney cancer.

The chain has TRBV5-1 and TRBJ2-1, with TRBD2 identical over 9 bases. Trimming cost V 4 bases and J 10 bases; bases outside gene matches: 12. Germline CDR1 reads SGHRS; CDR2 reads YFSETQ. The CDR3 is 15 residues long. The DNA for the CDR3 is TGCGCCAGCAGCGGGTTTAGCGGGGGTCTAGGCGAGCAGTTCTTC. This translates into CASSGFSGGLGEQFF.

CDR3 sequence reads: CASSSQGGLNYGYTF. Written as DNA, the CDR3 is TGTGCCAGCAGCTCCCAGGGTGGGCTCAACTATGGCTACACCTTC. The chain has TRBV5-4 and TRBJ1-2, with D perhaps matching TRBD1 (5 bases). The V end lost 3 bases, the J end lost 2 bases, and 14 bases lay between the germline ends. CDR3 length equals 15 residues. Germline lookup yields CDR1 SGHNT and CDR2 YYREEE (reference sequence).

The chain is built from TRBV19 and TRBJ2-5; D is possibly TRBD2 (5 bases). The CDR3 extends over 13 amino acids. CDR1 and CDR2 (germline): LNHDA, SQIVND (reference sequence). Trimming took 3 bases from V and 1 from J, leaving 6 bases between them. CDR3 residues: CASSITSQETQYF. DNA for the CDR3: TGTGCCAGTAGTATTACTAGCCAAGAGACCCAGTACTTC. The variable domain in full, completed from reference TRBV19 and TRBJ2-5, reads DGGITQSPKYLFRKEGQNVTLSCEQNLNHDAMYWYRQDPGQGLRLIYYSQIVNDFQKGDIAEGYSVSREKKESFPLTVTSAQKNPTAFYLCASSITSQETQYFGPGTRLLVL.

This chain uses TRBV6-5 with TRBJ1-2; tentatively, D is TRBD1 (5 bases). Germline V gene sequence: CDR1 MNHEY, CDR2 SVGAGI. Trimming pared 2 bases from V and 2 bases from J, leaving 9 bases between. The CDR3 consists of 14 residues. CDR3 coding DNA: TGTGCCAGCAGTTACGGTAGACAGAACTATGGCTACACCTTC. This translates into CASSYGRQNYGYTF.

The chain couples TRBV7-2 to TRBJ2-7, with 9 nucleotides matching TRBD2. Unmatched junction bases numbered 8, after V lost 5 bases and J lost 3 bases. Germline V gene data show CDR1 as SGHTA and CDR2 as FQGNSA. The CDR3 totals 15 residues. The CDR3 loop is CASSPGGSGSYEQYF. As DNA, the CDR3 is TGTGCCAGCAGCCCGGGGGGTAGCGGGAGCTACGAGCAGTACTTC.

The chain uses TRBV5-6 and TRBJ2-7; 8 bases map to TRBD2. CDR3 length: 15 residues. Trimming at V came to 5 bases and at J to 3 bases, leaving 10 bases not matched to a gene. From germline, CDR1 is SGHDT and CDR2 YYEEEE. The CDR3: CASSRRGLDRYEQYF. The CDR3 nucleotides read TGTGCCAGCAGTCGGCGGGGACTAGATCGCTACGAGCAGTACTTC.

This clone has just one count. This chain joins TRBV7-6 and TRBJ2-1; 8 bases match TRBD2. Germline assignment: CDR1 SGHVS and CDR2 FNYEAQ. The CDR3 runs 14 residues. Trimming at V came to 7 bases and at J to 8 bases, leaving 10 bases not matched to a gene. Written as DNA, the CDR3 is TGTGCCAGCAAAGCGGGGGCTGTCGGGGATGAGCAGTTCTTC. This sequence encodes CASKAGAVGDEQFF.

The CDR3 is CASSLGGWGNQPQHF. The DNA of the CDR3 is TGTGCCAGCAGCTTAGGAGGATGGGGCAATCAGCCCCAGCATTTT. This sequence joins TRBV7-9 and TRBJ1-5; D ambiguous. V was shortened by 1 base and J by 2 bases, with 9 bases between the two germline ends. The CDR3 runs to 15 residues. The germline CDR1 and CDR2 sequences are SEHNR and FQNEAQ (reference sequence).

This chain joins TRBV7-9 and TRBJ2-1; D is unresolved. The length of the CDR3 is 16 residues. The V end was cut by 1 base, the J end by 7 bases, with 17 bases between. The germline V gene has CDR1 SEHNR and CDR2 FQNEAQ (reference sequence). The CDR3 DNA reads TGTGCCAGCAGCTTAGGGAAGAGTCTCGAAGGTAATGAGCAGTTCTTC. This sequence encodes CASSLGKSLEGNEQFF.

V is TRBV4-1 and J is TRBJ2-1; D call uncertain. Germline-derived CDR1 and CDR2 are MGHRA and YSYEKL. Trimming cost V 0 bases and J 7 bases, with 13 bases left between them. This CDR3 comprises 15 residues. CDR3 protein: CASSQDERDGNEQFF. CDR3 DNA sequence: TGCGCCAGCAGCCAAGACGAAAGAGATGGGAATGAGCAGTTCTTC.

The V gene is TRBV20-1, the J gene TRBJ2-3; D gene ambiguous. The germline V gene encodes CDR1 DFQATT and CDR2 SNEGSKA (reference sequence). CDR3 length equals 11 residues. V lost 5 bases and J lost 5, with 8 bases in between. The CDR3 is CSAERGDTQYF. DNA for the CDR3: TGCAGTGCTGAGCGAGGAGATACGCAGTATTTT.

This chain joins TRBV11-2 and TRBJ2-2; D gene ambiguous. Looked up from germline, CDR1 is SGHAT and CDR2 is FQNNGV. Trimming took off 5 bases at V and 2 bases at J, with 6 bases between the two ends. CDR3 size: 13 residues. This CDR3 is CASSRFNTGELFF. In DNA, the CDR3 is TGTGCCAGCAGCCGTTTTAACACCGGGGAGCTGTTTTTT.

V usage is TRBV7-2 and J usage is TRBJ2-7; 10 bases fit TRBD2. The CDR3 runs 14 residues. Germline lookup yields CDR1 SGHTA and CDR2 FQGNSA. J was trimmed by 5 bases and V by 5 bases; bases with no gene match: 6. Here the CDR3 DNA reads TGTGCCAGCAGCCCGGGACTAGCGCGTCACGAGCAGTACTTC. Residues: CASSPGLARHEQYF.

This chain joins TRBV6-5 and TRBJ2-7, with D possibly being TRBD2 (7 bases). Germline-derived CDR1 and CDR2 are MNHEY and SVGAGI. Trimming removed 0 bases at V and 0 bases at J, with 12 bases between. The CDR3 runs to 16 residues. CDR3 in amino acids: CASSYSSAGASYEQYF. CDR3 DNA sequence: TGTGCCAGCAGTTACTCTTCGGCGGGGGCCTCCTACGAGCAGTACTTC.

The chain combines TRBV30 with TRBJ2-7, with no clear D. The CDR3 covers 13 residues. The germline V and J ends were trimmed by 4 bases and 3 bases, with 13 bases remaining between them. Germline V gives CDR1 GTSNPN, CDR2 SVGIG (reference sequence). The DNA for the CDR3 is TGTGCCTGGAAAGTAGACGAAAACTACGAGCAGTACTTC. Protein product: CAWKVDENYEQYF.

The rearrangement joins TRBV21-1 to TRBJ2-5; the table's TRBD2 call for D was not verified on the DNA. TRBV21-1 is marked as a pseudogene. The CDR3 consists of 17 residues. CDR3 in DNA: TGTGCCAGCAGCAATCCGCCCTGCGGGGGGGTTAGAGAGACCCAGTACTTC. Its protein is CASSNPPCGGVRETQYF.

The J gene is TRBJ2-1, the V gene TRBV29-1; the match to TRBD2 covers 9 bases. V trimming: 6 bases; J trimming: 3 bases; junction bases outside the gene matches: 6. Germline V lookup: CDR1 SQVTM, CDR2 ANQGSEA. This CDR3 comprises 14 residues. The CDR3 nucleotides read TGCAGCGTCCTGGAGCGGGGGGTCTACAATGAGCAGTTCTTC. Its protein product is CSVLERGVYNEQFF.

The table lists this clone with a count of one. This chain joins TRBV9 and TRBJ2-1; no clear D. Between the trimmed V and J ends, which lost 4 bases and 10 bases, there was a span of 12 bases. This CDR3 comprises 12 residues. Germline V gives CDR1 SGDLS, CDR2 YYNGEE. DNA of the CDR3: TGTGCCAGCAGCCCCCAGATAGAAGAGCAGTTCTTC. This codes for CASSPQIEEQFF.

The V call is TRBV20-1, the J call TRBJ1-2; weak D call: TRBD1 (6 bases). Germline assignment: CDR1 DFQATT and CDR2 SNEGSKA (reference sequence). V dropped 6 bases and J dropped 3 bases, with 8 bases sitting between them. This CDR3 has 11 amino acids. This CDR3 reads CSAQGYYGYTF. CDR3 nucleotide sequence: TGCAGTGCACAGGGCTACTATGGCTACACCTTC.

The J gene is TRBJ2-2, the V gene TRBV6-1; D is uncertain. CDR1 and CDR2 from the germline V gene are MNHNS and SASEGT. The CDR3 sequence is 19 residues long. V gave up 2 bases and J gave up 3 bases, with 22 bases separating them. In nucleotides, the CDR3 is TGTGCCAGCAGTGAAACCCAACCTACGACACAAAGGGACACCGGGGAGCTGTTTTTT. Encoded protein: CASSETQPTTQRDTGELFF.

The chain joins TRBV29-1 to TRBJ2-7, with 8 bases aligning to TRBD2. There are 12 residues in the CDR3. After removal of 4 bases from V and 2 bases from J, the junction contained 1 base not matched to a gene. Looked up from germline, CDR1 is SQVTM and CDR2 is ANQGSEA. The CDR3 nucleotides are TGCAGCGTTGGTAGCGGGACCTACGAGCAGTACTTC. Translation: CSVGSGTYEQYF.

The CDR3 is CASSPSPQTGANSYEQYF. CDR3 bases: TGCGCCAGCAGCCCGAGCCCTCAGACAGGGGCGAACTCCTACGAGCAGTACTTC. The chain carries TRBV5-1 and TRBJ2-7, with TRBD1 matching over 8 bases. The CDR3 extends over 18 amino acids. V shed 4 bases and J 0 bases; nucleotides not matched to a gene: 15. CDR1 and CDR2 (germline): SGHRS, YFSETQ.

V and J are TRBV7-8 and TRBJ2-7; TRBD1 might be the D (5 bases). Germline-derived CDR1 and CDR2 are SGHVS and FQNEAQ. V shed 5 bases and J shed 1 base, with 12 bases lying between them. This CDR3 comprises 14 residues. The CDR3 region is CASSRQTASYEQYF. In DNA form, the CDR3 reads TGTGCCAGCAGCAGACAGACAGCGTCCTACGAGCAGTACTTC. Filled out from reference TRBV7-8 and TRBJ2-7, the complete variable domain reads GAGVSQSPRYKVAKRGQDVALRCDPISGHVSLFWYQQALGQGPEFLTYFQNEAQLDKSGLPSDRFFAERPEGSVSTLKIQRTQQEDSAVYLCASSRQTASYEQYFGPGTRLTVT.

The V gene is TRBV5-1, the J gene TRBJ2-1; D remains unclear. The CDR3 sequence is 13 residues long. V lost 2 bases, J lost 8 bases, and 11 bases lay in between. Germline assignment: CDR1 SGHRS and CDR2 YFSETQ. The CDR3 loop reads CASSFVPKDEQFF. CDR3 DNA: TGCGCCAGCAGCTTCGTCCCCAAGGATGAGCAGTTCTTC.

The chain uses TRBV4-1 and TRBJ2-3; D remains ambiguous. The length of the CDR3 is 13 residues. The V gene lost 4 bases and the J gene lost 4 bases, with 9 bases spanning the gap. Germline V gives CDR1 MGHRA, CDR2 YSYEKL. The CDR3 coding sequence is TGCGCCAGCAGCCCTAGATTCGCAGATACGCAGTATTTT. It specifies CASSPRFADTQYF.

V usage is TRBV10-3 and J usage is TRBJ2-1, with D possibly matching TRBD2 (6 bases). V lost 2 bases and J lost 3, with 8 bases in between. The germline gives CDR1 ENHRY, CDR2 SYGVKD. The CDR3 is made up of 14 amino acids. The CDR3, as DNA: TGTGCCATCAGTGAGGCGGGAAACTACAATGAGCAGTTCTTC. This translates into CAISEAGNYNEQFF.

The chain combines TRBV29-1 with TRBJ2-7; the D gene is possibly TRBD1 (6 bases). The germline V gene encodes CDR1 SQVTM and CDR2 ANQGSEA. Trimming pared 3 bases from V and 2 bases from J, leaving 11 bases between. The CDR3 is made up of 13 amino acids. CDR3 DNA sequence: TGCAGCGTTGAGAGAGGGGGAGCCTACGAGCAGTACTTC. Translating gives CSVERGGAYEQYF.

This CDR3 reads CASSAGPRDRVRYTF. As DNA, the CDR3 is TGTGCCAGCAGCGCGGGGCCCCGGGACAGGGTGCGCTACACCTTC. The J gene is TRBJ1-2, the V gene TRBV9; the match to TRBD1 covers 9 bases. The germline V gene has CDR1 SGDLS and CDR2 YYNGEE. V shed 3 bases, J shed 9 bases, and the junction held 12 bases outside the gene matches. This CDR3 has 15 amino acids. Full variable domain (remainder filled in from reference TRBV9 and TRBJ1-2): DSGVTQTPKHLITATGQRVTLRCSPRSGDLSVYWYQQSLDQGLQFLIQYYNGEERAKGNILERFSAQQFPDLHSELNLSSLELGDSALYFCASSAGPRDRVRYTFGSGTRLTVV.

V and J are TRBV5-4 and TRBJ2-5; TRBD2 matches 12 bases. V lost 5 bases and J lost 2; bases outside the gene matches: 10. The CDR3 spans 17 residues. Germline V lookup: CDR1 SGHNT, CDR2 YYREEE (reference sequence). The CDR3 nucleotides are TGTGCCAGCAGTCCCGGGGCCCTAGCGGGGGGGCAAGAGACCCAGTACTTC. It encodes CASSPGALAGGQETQYF.

This chain links TRBV6-5 with TRBJ2-3, with 7 bases identical to TRBD2. Germline assignment: CDR1 MNHEY and CDR2 SVGAGI. This CDR3 is built from 15 residues. The trim removed 10 bases at V and 2 bases at J, leaving 12 bases unmatched. The CDR3 DNA sequence: TGTGCCACTACAAGGGACTACCTCCTCACAGATACGCAGTATTTT. Its translation is CATTRDYLLTDTQYF.

The V and J genes are TRBV5-1 and TRBJ2-1, with D uncertain. V lost 4 bases to trimming and J lost 4 bases, with 6 bases between them. Germline CDR1 is SGHRS and CDR2 is YFSETQ. The CDR3 consists of 12 residues. DNA of the CDR3: TGCGCCAGCAGCCCCCAGTACAATGAGCAGTTCTTC. Protein: CASSPQYNEQFF.

V gene TRBV18 combines with J gene TRBJ1-6, with a weak D call TRBD1 (5 bases). The CDR3 sequence is 17 residues long. Germline V lookup: CDR1 KGHSH, CDR2 LQKENI. V lost 4 bases to trimming and J lost 10 bases, with 23 bases between them. DNA for the CDR3: TGTGCCAGCTCACTAACACCCCCGGGTCCCGAGGGGTCACCCCTCCACTTT. It codes for CASSLTPPGPEGSPLHF.